This T cell receptor (beta chain) was recorded in a study of cytomegalovirus exposure and HLA in healthy donors. About the research overall: Prior work identified around 110 million unique TCR beta sequences in 190 million or so T cells.

About this clone itself: What it binds is not known.

General study results and limits: Clonal expansion, a later analysis showed, was greater in HLA-associated TCR beta chains than in equally common others. Compared with the roughly 700-donor mean, an Asian-associated ancestry cluster reportedly had fewer N-insertions, according to a later analysis.

The CDR3 consists of 14 residues. V lost 7 bases and J 2 bases, leaving 14 bases between the germline ends. A multiplex PCR was run with 60 Vbeta primers and 13 Jbeta primers. Authors' analysis steps: A follow-up analysis tallied some 80 million unique TCR beta chains, about 11 million shared. This table comes from immunoSEQ multiplex PCR, and its TCRdb copy is limited to in-frame clones, with some not included. V, J and clone size were drawn from that table, and D and trimming were deduced from the DNA. The sample includes around 150,000 clones, approximately 76% of them seen just once. The sample consisted of PBMCs. This sequence joins TRBV5-3 and TRBJ2-3, with D perhaps TRBD2 (5 bases). TRBV5-3 has ORF status, its function being uncertain. This clonotype was sampled from a man aged 55-75 years in good health and CMV-seronegative. CDR3 coding DNA: TGTGCCAGAGGAGGACGTGGGGTCACAGATACGCAGTATTTT. Its protein is CARGGRGVTDTQYF.